Listed here are 16 T cell receptor beta chains from one sample, sequenced in a study of T cell repertoires in cytomegalovirus infection. TCRdb processed the reads anew with MiXCR; each CDR3 protein has one entry. The data contain 180,000 or so distinct CDR3 sequences, 17% of them singletons. The sequenced material came from CD8+ T cells from PBMCs. The source of these receptors is a human donor in good health (CMV status not recorded). Some clones in this sample may be carry-over from other donors' samples.

J is TRBJ1-5 and V is TRBV7-9; D is ambiguous. V was trimmed by 1 base and J by 4 bases, leaving 11 bases between them. Germline CDR1 and CDR2: SEHNR and FQNEAQ (reference sequence). This CDR3 has 15 amino acids. This CDR3 reads CASSLGAEPNQPQHF. CDR3 nucleotides: TGTGCCAGCAGCTTAGGGGCGGAACCAAATCAGCCCCAGCATTTT.

This clonotype was seen ten or more times. J is TRBJ1-1 and V is TRBV7-2; the D is unclear. Looked up from germline, CDR1 is SGHTA and CDR2 is FQGNSA. The CDR3 spans 15 residues. Trimming cost V 6 bases and J 5 bases, with 19 bases left between them. In nucleotides, the CDR3 is TGTGCCAGCAGGCCCCATGACGGAAGAACGACTGAAGCTTTCTTT. Translation gives CASRPHDGRTTEAFF.

This clonotype was seen many times. The V gene is TRBV7-2, the J gene TRBJ1-5; D is uncertain. This CDR3 is built from 12 residues. Germline V gene lookup returns CDR1 SGHTA and CDR2 FQGNSA. The V gene lost 8 bases and the J gene lost 3 bases, with 8 bases spanning the gap. CDR3: CASGETNQPQHF. CDR3 nucleotide sequence: TGTGCCAGCGGAGAGACCAATCAGCCCCAGCATTTT.

A note on this clonotype: The junction departs from germline at one end; a sequencing error may be responsible. The chain has TRBV28 and TRBJ2-7; 10 nucleotides align to TRBD1. The CDR3 length is 16 residues. Germline CDR1 reads MDHEN; CDR2 reads SYDVKM. The CDR3 region has the DNA TGTGCCAGCAGTACTCGGCCGGGACAGGGGACATTCGAGCAGCACTTC. It yields the protein CASSTRPGQGTFEQHF.

This clonotype was counted only a few times. This chain joins TRBV12-3 or TRBV12-4 and TRBJ2-1; 9 positions match TRBD1. Losses at the gene ends were 8 bases for V and 9 bases for J; bases not matched to a gene: 5. The CDR3 contains 12 residues. The CDR3 sequence is CASVGTGLEQFF. The CDR3 DNA reads as TGTGCCAGCGTAGGGACAGGGCTTGAGCAGTTCTTC.

This clonotype was seen a few times. This chain connects TRBV10-3 to TRBJ2-7; D may match TRBD1 or TRBD2 (5 bases each). CDR1 ENHRY and CDR2 SYGVKD come from the germline V gene. Trimming left V 9 bases short and J 0 bases short, with 18 bases between. The CDR3 runs 15 residues. The CDR3, as DNA: TGTGCCATAGGCTACCGGGACGGGAACTCCTACGAGCAGTACTTC. Amino acid sequence: CAIGYRDGNSYEQYF.

This chain uses TRBV28 with TRBJ2-3, with 8 positions matching TRBD2. CDR1 is MDHEN and CDR2 is SYDVKM in the germline V gene. V was pared by 5 bases and J by 2 bases, with 6 bases of the junction left unmatched. The CDR3 sequence is 15 residues long. This CDR3 reads CASSPVAGTTDTQYF. The CDR3 DNA reads as TGTGCCAGCAGTCCCGTAGCGGGGACCACAGATACGCAGTATTTT.

Only a few counts were recorded for this clonotype. The rearrangement uses TRBV6-5 and TRBJ1-1, with D possibly TRBD1 on 5 matching bases. CDR3 length equals 16 residues. Germline V gene lookup returns CDR1 MNHEY and CDR2 SVGAGI. Trimming left V 5 bases short and J 3 bases short, with 19 bases between. The CDR3 coding sequence is TGTGCCAGCAGTACTTCCAGGGAGTTGGGGCACACTGAAGCTTTCTTT. Amino acid sequence: CASSTSRELGHTEAFF.

This chain joins TRBV12-3 or TRBV12-4 and TRBJ2-3; 11 bases agree with TRBD1. Trimming cost V 5 bases and J 4 bases; bases outside gene matches: 2. The CDR3 has 14 residues. The CDR3 spells CASSGTGGSDTQYF. The CDR3 DNA sequence: TGTGCCAGCAGTGGGACAGGGGGATCAGATACGCAGTATTTT.

The V gene is TRBV12-3 or TRBV12-4, the J gene TRBJ2-1, with 7 bases that match TRBD2. J gave up 3 bases and V 7 bases, and 9 bases lay outside the gene matches. This CDR3 has 15 amino acids. CDR3 nucleotide sequence: TGTGCCAGCATCCCGGGCGGGGGTTACTACAATGAGCAGTTCTTC. Translated, it gives CASIPGGGYYNEQFF.

A few counts support this clonotype. V is TRBV28 and J is TRBJ2-1, with D perhaps TRBD1 or TRBD2 (6 bases each). The CDR3 extends over 15 amino acids. Germline assignment: CDR1 MDHEN and CDR2 SYDVKM. V was pared by 7 bases and J by 3 bases, with 16 bases between. In DNA, the CDR3 is TGTGCCAGCATCGAGTCGGGGGCGGGCTACAATGAGCAGTTCTTC. Its translation is CASIESGAGYNEQFF. The complete variable domain, with remaining parts taken from reference TRBV28 and TRBJ2-1, reads DVKVTQSSRYLVKRTGEKVFLECVQDMDHENMFWYRQDPGLGLRLIYFSYDVKMKEKGDIPEGYSVSREKKERFSLILESASTNQTSMYLCASIESGAGYNEQFFGPGTRLTVL.

The table lists this clonotype with a few counts. The chain carries TRBV15 and TRBJ1-2; D is unresolved. The V end lost 0 bases, the J end lost 2 bases, and 19 bases lay between the germline ends. The CDR3 is 18 residues long. Germline V gene sequence: CDR1 LNHNV, CDR2 YYDKDF (reference sequence). The CDR3 DNA reads as TGTGCCACCAGCAGAGATCTGTCGGTGACTACGGGGAACTATGGCTACACCTTC. Its protein product is CATSRDLSVTTGNYGYTF.

The table lists this clonotype with a few counts. The genes are TRBV14 and TRBJ1-1; no clear D. The germline V and J ends were trimmed by 1 base and 5 bases, with 14 bases remaining between them. Germline V gene sequence: CDR1 SGHDN, CDR2 FVKESK. The CDR3 totals 15 residues. CDR3 sequence reads: CASSQVVATWTEAFF. CDR3 in DNA: TGTGCCAGCAGCCAAGTCGTGGCGACGTGGACTGAAGCTTTCTTT.

This clonotype was counted a few times. The chain recombines TRBV10-3 with TRBJ1-2, with TRBD1 identical over 8 bases. Trimming at V came to 3 bases and at J to 4 bases, leaving 10 bases not matched to a gene. CDR1 and CDR2 from the germline V gene are ENHRY and SYGVKD. The CDR3 sequence is 16 residues long. CDR3 protein: CAISELWDRNPYGYTF. CDR3 bases: TGTGCCATCAGTGAACTGTGGGACAGGAACCCCTATGGCTACACCTTC.

J is TRBJ1-4 and V is TRBV7-9, with 9 nucleotides matching TRBD1. The V gene end was trimmed by 5 bases and the J gene end by 3 bases; junction bases not matched to a gene: 7. This CDR3 has 16 amino acids. Germline-derived CDR1 and CDR2 are SEHNR and FQNEAQ (reference sequence). The CDR3 loop reads CASSAPDRGPNEKLFF. DNA for the CDR3: TGTGCCAGCAGCGCACCGGACAGGGGCCCTAATGAAAAACTGTTTTTT.

The chain recombines TRBV7-6 with TRBJ2-5, with 7 bases fitting TRBD1. J gave up 3 bases and V 3 bases, and 22 bases lay outside the gene matches. The CDR3 totals 20 residues. Germline assignment: CDR1 SGHVS and CDR2 FNYEAQ. CDR3 loop: CASSFPSAGGLSGLEETQYF. The CDR3, as DNA: TGTGCCAGCAGCTTCCCCTCGGCAGGGGGTTTGTCGGGTCTCGAAGAGACCCAGTACTTC.